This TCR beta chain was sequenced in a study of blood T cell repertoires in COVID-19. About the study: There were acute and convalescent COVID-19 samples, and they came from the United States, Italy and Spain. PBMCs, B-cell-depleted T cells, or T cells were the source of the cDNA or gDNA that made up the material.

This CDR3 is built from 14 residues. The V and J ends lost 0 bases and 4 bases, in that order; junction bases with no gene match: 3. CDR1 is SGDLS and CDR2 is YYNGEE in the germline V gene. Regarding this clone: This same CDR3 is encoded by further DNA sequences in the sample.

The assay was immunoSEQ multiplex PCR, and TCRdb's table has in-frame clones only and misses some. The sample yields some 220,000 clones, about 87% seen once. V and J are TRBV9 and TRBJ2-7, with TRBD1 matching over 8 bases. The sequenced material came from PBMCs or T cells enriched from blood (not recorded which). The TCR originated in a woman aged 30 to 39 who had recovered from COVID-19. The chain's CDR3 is CASSVGQGAYEQYF. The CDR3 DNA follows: TGTGCCAGCAGCGTAGGTCAGGGGGCATACGAGCAGTACTTC.